This record concerns one T cell receptor (beta chain) sequence. The data were obtained in a study of immune cell composition in non-small cell lung cancer. CDR3 size: 13 residues. Germline loops: CDR1 MNHEY, CDR2 SVGAGI. Trimming removed 6 bases from V and 1 base from J, with 9 bases in between. Assay used: immunoSEQ multiplex PCR; TCRdb lists only in-frame clones, some missing. Seen here are around 2,600 clones, roughly 80% observed once, and the top ten hold 16%. Normal lung was taken at the farthest possible site, at least 3 cm from tumour. Source material: non-adjacent lung tissue. The chain employs TRBV6-5 and TRBJ1-1, with unresolved D. The source of this sequence is a human donor with non-small cell lung cancer. Here the CDR3 reads CASSRRENTEAFF. DNA for the CDR3: TGTGCCAGCAGCCGGCGGGAGAACACTGAAGCTTTCTTT.